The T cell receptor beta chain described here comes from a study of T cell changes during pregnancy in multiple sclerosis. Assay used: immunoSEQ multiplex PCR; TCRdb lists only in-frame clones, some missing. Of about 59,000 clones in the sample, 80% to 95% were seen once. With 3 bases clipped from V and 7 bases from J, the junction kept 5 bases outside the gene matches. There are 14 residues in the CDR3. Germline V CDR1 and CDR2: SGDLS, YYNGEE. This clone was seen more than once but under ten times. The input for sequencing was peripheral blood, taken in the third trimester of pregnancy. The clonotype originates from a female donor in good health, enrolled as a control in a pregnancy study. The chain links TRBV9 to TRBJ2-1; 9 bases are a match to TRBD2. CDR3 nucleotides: TGTGCCAGCAGCGCCGGGACTAGCAAGAATGAGCAGTTCTTC. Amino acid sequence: CASSAGTSKNEQFF.